Listed below are T cell receptor beta chains from one sample, sequenced in a study of T-cell memory formation after mild COVID-19. TCRdb re-analysed the 5' RACE reads in MiXCR, keeping a single row per CDR3 protein. The sample lists about 610,000 distinct CDR3 sequences, 17% seen once, with about 8.1% in the top ten. Input material: PBMCs or a T cell subset sorted from them (not recorded which). The origin of the receptors is an adult woman who had mild COVID-19 (a few samples of this study predate the infection). Cell type and time point are not known. Each CDR3 is given without its conserved first and last residue. The D gene is left open where the match is weak. Rows give clone size only sometimes, using once, few, many, or a class for an expanded clone.

ASTPSLATNEKLF | TRBJ1-4 | NA | NA | TRBV6-5
ACSLLPMTSGRFDYEQY | TRBJ2-7 | NA | TRBD2 | TRBV3-1
ASSDAGHYEQY | TRBJ2-7 | few | NA | TRBV6-6
ASSPFGGGYGYT | TRBJ1-2 | NA | NA | TRBV4-1
ATSESGTGRINEQF | TRBJ2-1 | NA | TRBD1 | TRBV24-1
ASSASGNTDTQY | TRBJ2-3 | few | TRBD2 | TRBV2
ASSFRSGGANTGELF | TRBJ2-2 | few | TRBD2 | TRBV5-5
ASSYVRGGRATEAF | TRBJ1-1 | NA | NA | TRBV6-5
ASSQGTSVWEQY | TRBJ2-7 | few | TRBD2 | TRBV12-3/TRBV12-4
ASSVAVRSSYNEQF | TRBJ2-1 | NA | NA | TRBV19
ASSLEGQNYGYT | TRBJ1-2 | many | TRBD1 | TRBV7-2
ASSLALGQGGPSSGANVLT | TRBJ2-6 | NA | TRBD1 | TRBV7-2
ASSVDVGTEAF | TRBJ1-1 | NA | NA | TRBV9